These 10 T cell receptor beta chains were all obtained from the same sample, sequenced in a study of cytomegalovirus exposure and HLA in healthy donors. The PCR used 60 Vbeta and 13 Jbeta primers. Some clones are missing from TCRdb's copy, which holds only in-frame ones; the method was immunoSEQ multiplex PCR. The table shows around 200,000 clones, with around four fifths occurring only once. The sequencing sample was made of PBMCs. All receptors derive from a woman aged 45-60 years in good health and CMV-seropositive.

The chain combines TRBV9 with TRBJ2-5; D perhaps matches TRBD2 (5 bases). The V end lost 6 bases, the J end lost 11 bases, and 20 bases lay between the germline ends. The length of the CDR3 is 13 residues. Germline V gene lookup returns CDR1 SGDLS and CDR2 YYNGEE. The CDR3 DNA reads TGTGCCAGCAACCCGAGGGCGGATGGGGAGCAGTACTTC. It yields the protein CASNPRADGEQYF.

This clone was recorded only once. This rearrangement joins TRBV6-5 to TRBJ2-1; 10 bases are a match to TRBD2. The CDR3 consists of 14 residues. V was pared by 8 bases and J by 7 bases, with 8 bases of the junction left unmatched. CDR1 and CDR2 from the germline V gene are MNHEY and SVGAGI. The CDR3: CASPGTSALNEQFF. DNA for the CDR3: TGTGCCAGCCCCGGGACTAGCGCCTTAAATGAGCAGTTCTTC.

The rearrangement links TRBV2 to TRBJ1-1; a possible D gene is TRBD1 (6 bases). Trimming took off 2 bases at V and 5 bases at J, with 18 bases between the two ends. The germline V gene encodes CDR1 SNHLY and CDR2 FYNNEI. This CDR3 spans 16 amino acids. CDR3 sequence: CASSEKSRTAMTEAFF. The CDR3 DNA follows: TGTGCCAGCAGTGAAAAGTCCAGGACAGCGATGACTGAAGCTTTCTTT.

The V gene is TRBV9, the J gene TRBJ2-5; the D is unclear. Germline V gives CDR1 SGDLS, CDR2 YYNGEE. Trimming stripped 4 bases from V and 2 bases from J, with 12 bases between. The CDR3 totals 14 residues. CDR3 DNA sequence: TGTGCCAGCAGCCCAACGACGCGGCAAGAGACCCAGTACTTC. Translating it yields CASSPTTRQETQYF.

In this sample, this clone turned up a few times. The chain joins TRBV6-1 to TRBJ2-3, with a possible D match to TRBD1 (5 bases). The V gene lost 6 bases and the J gene lost 6 bases, with 10 bases spanning the gap. This CDR3 spans 12 amino acids. The germline CDR1 and CDR2 sequences are MNHNS and SASEGT. CDR3 amino acids: CASREQVDTQYF. CDR3 DNA: TGTGCCAGCAGGGAACAGGTCGATACGCAGTATTTT.

About this clone: Compared with germline, one end of the junction differs, possibly owing to a read error. Different DNA sequences within this sample yield the same CDR3. The V call is TRBV7-9, the J call TRBJ2-7; D remains ambiguous. Per germline, CDR1 SEHNR and CDR2 FQNEAQ (reference sequence). CDR3 length equals 12 residues. This CDR3 is CSSSLEPLEQYF. The DNA of the CDR3 is TGTTCCAGCAGCTTAGAACCGCTAGAGCAGTACTTC.

The chain couples TRBV5-1 to TRBJ2-2, with unresolved D. Trimming cost V 5 bases and J 4 bases, with 15 bases left between them. This CDR3 has 15 amino acids. Germline loops: CDR1 SGHRS, CDR2 YFSETQ. The CDR3 DNA reads TGCGCCAGCAGGTTCGCAGCTTCGGGCACCGGGGAGCTGTTTTTT. Translation gives CASRFAASGTGELFF.

This clone was counted only a few times. Compared with germline, one end of the junction differs, possibly owing to a read error. This chain links TRBV29-1 with TRBJ1-1, with 7 bases that match TRBD1. The CDR3 has 12 amino acids. Per germline, CDR1 SQVTM and CDR2 ANQGSEA. The CDR3 here is CSSMTGNSEAFF. DNA for the CDR3: TGCAGCTCAATGACAGGGAACTCTGAAGCTTTCTTT.

This chain uses TRBV6-5 with TRBJ2-1; 11 bases agree with TRBD2. V trimming: 4 bases; J trimming: 2 bases; junction bases outside the gene matches: 1. In germline, CDR1 is MNHEY, CDR2 SVGAGI. The CDR3 extends over 15 amino acids. As DNA, the CDR3 is TGTGCCAGCAGTTTAGCGGGGGGGCCCTACAATGAGCAGTTCTTC. Amino acids: CASSLAGGPYNEQFF.

The CDR3: CASSPDSGYSPLHF. In DNA form, the CDR3 reads TGTGCCAGCAGCCCCGACTCGGGGTACTCACCCCTCCACTTT. V gene TRBV7-9 combines with J gene TRBJ1-6; D not resolved. Trimming removed 5 bases from V and 10 bases from J, with 15 bases in between. CDR3 length: 14 amino acids. CDR1 and CDR2 (germline): SEHNR, FQNEAQ (reference sequence).